This record concerns one TCR beta chain sequence. Its antigen is not known. The length of the CDR3 is 15 residues. V gave up 6 bases and J gave up 3 bases; unmatched junction bases: 6. This record belongs to a study of T cell repertoires in cytomegalovirus infection. TCRdb itself ran the reads through MiXCR, one entry per CDR3 protein. The sample lists 550,000 to 700,000 distinct CDR3 sequences, 40% occurring once. The chain joins TRBV12-3 or TRBV12-4 to TRBJ2-1; TRBD2 agrees at 9 bases. The specimen was cultured PBMCs, collected from culture after CMV antigen stimulation. This sequence originates from a human donor in good health (CMV status not recorded). Some clones in this sample may be carry-over from other donors' samples. The CDR3 loop is CASRKQTSGYNEQFF. CDR3 DNA: TGTGCCAGCAGAAAACAGACTAGCGGCTACAATGAGCAGTTCTTC.